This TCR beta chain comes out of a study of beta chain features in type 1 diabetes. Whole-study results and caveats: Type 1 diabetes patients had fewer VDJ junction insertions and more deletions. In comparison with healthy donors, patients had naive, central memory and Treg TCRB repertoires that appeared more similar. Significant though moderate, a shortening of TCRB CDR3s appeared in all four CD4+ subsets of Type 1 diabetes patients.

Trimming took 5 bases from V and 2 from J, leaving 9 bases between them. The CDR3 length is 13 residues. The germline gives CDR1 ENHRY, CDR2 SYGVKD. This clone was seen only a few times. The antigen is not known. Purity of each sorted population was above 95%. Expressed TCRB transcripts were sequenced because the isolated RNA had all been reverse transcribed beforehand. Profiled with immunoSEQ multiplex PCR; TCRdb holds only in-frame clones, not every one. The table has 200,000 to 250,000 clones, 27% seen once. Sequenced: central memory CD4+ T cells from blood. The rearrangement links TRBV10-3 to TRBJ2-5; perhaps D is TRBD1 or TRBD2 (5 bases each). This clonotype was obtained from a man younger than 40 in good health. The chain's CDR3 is CAISRDGQETQYF. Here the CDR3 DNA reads TGTGCCATCAGTCGGGACGGTCAAGAGACCCAGTACTTC.